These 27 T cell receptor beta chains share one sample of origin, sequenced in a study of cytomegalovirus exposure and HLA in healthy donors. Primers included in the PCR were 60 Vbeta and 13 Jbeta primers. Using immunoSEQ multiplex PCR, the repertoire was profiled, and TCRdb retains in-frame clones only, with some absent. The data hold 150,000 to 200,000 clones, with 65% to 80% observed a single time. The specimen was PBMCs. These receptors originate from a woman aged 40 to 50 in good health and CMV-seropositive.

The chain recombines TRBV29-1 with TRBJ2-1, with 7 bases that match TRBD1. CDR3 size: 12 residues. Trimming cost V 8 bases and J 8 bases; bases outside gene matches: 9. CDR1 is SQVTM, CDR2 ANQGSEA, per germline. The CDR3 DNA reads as TGCAGCTTGAGGCCAGGGGGACATGAGCAGTTCTTC. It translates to CSLRPGGHEQFF.

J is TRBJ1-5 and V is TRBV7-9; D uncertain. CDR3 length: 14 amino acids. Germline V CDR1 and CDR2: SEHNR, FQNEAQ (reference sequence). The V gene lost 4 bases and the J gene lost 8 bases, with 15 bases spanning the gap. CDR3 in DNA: TGTGCCAGCAGCTCACAGAACCCTTACGAGCCCCAGCATTTT. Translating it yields CASSSQNPYEPQHF.

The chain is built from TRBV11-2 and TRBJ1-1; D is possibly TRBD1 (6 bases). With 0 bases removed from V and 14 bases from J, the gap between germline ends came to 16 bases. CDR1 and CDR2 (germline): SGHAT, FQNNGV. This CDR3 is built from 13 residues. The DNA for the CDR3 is TGTGCCAGCAGCTTAGATGTGAGGGGGGGCACGTTCTTT. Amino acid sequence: CASSLDVRGGTFF.

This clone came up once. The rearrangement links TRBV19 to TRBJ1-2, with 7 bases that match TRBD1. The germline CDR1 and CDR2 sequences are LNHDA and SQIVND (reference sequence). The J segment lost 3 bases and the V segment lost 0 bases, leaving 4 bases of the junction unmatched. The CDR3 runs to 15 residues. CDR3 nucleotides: TGTGCCAGTAGTATAGAAGAGACAGGGTACTATGGCTACACCTTC. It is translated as CASSIEETGYYGYTF.

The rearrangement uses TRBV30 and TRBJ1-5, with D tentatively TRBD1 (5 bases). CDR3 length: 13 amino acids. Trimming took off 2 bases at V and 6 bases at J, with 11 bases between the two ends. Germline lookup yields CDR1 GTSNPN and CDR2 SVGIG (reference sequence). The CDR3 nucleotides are TGTGCCTGGAGTACCTACCAGGGTCAGCCCCAGCATTTT. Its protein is CAWSTYQGQPQHF.

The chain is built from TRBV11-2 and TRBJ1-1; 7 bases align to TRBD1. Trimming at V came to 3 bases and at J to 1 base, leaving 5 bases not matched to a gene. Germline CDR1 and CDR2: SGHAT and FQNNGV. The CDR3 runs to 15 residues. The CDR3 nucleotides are TGTGCCAGCAGCTTGGGCAGGGGGTCGAACACTGAAGCTTTCTTT. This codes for CASSLGRGSNTEAFF.

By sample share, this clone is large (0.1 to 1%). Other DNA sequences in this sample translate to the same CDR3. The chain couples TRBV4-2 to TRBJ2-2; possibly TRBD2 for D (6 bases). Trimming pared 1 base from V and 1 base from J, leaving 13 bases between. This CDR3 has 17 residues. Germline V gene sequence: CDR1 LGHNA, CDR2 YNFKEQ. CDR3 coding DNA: TGTGCCAGCAGCCAAGCGTTCAGCGGGCTGAACACCGGGGAGCTGTTTTTT. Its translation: CASSQAFSGLNTGELFF.

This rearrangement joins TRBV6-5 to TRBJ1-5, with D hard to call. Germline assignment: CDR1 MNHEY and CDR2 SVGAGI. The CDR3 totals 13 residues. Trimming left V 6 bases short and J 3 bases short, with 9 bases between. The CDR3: CASRAAANQPQHF. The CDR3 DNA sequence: TGTGCCAGCAGGGCGGCCGCCAATCAGCCCCAGCATTTT.

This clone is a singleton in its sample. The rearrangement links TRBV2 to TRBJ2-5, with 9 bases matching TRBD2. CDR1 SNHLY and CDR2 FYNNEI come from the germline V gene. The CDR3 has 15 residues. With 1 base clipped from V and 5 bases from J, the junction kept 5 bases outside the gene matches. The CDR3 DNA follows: TGTGCCAGCAGTGAAGAGCGGGGGGCCGGGGAGACCCAGTACTTC. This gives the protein CASSEERGAGETQYF. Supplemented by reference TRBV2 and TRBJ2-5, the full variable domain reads EPEVTQTPSHQVTQMGQEVILRCVPISNHLYFYWYRQILGQKVEFLVSFYNNEISEKSEIFDDQFSVERPDGSNFTLKIRSTKLEDSAMYFCASSEERGAGETQYFGPGTRLLVL.

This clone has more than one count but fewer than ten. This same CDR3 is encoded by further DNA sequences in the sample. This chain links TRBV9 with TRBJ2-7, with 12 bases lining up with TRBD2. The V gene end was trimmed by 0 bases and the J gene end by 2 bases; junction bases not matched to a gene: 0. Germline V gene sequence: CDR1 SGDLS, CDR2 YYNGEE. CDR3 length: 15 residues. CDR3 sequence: CASSVGTSGAYEQYF. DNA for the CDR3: TGTGCCAGCAGCGTAGGGACTAGCGGGGCCTACGAGCAGTACTTC.

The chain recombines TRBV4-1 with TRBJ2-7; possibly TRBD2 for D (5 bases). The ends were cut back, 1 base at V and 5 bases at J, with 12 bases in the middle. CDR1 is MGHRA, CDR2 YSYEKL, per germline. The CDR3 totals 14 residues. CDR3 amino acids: CASSQVSRRNEQYF. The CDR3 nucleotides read TGCGCCAGCAGCCAAGTCTCGAGGAGGAACGAGCAGTACTTC.

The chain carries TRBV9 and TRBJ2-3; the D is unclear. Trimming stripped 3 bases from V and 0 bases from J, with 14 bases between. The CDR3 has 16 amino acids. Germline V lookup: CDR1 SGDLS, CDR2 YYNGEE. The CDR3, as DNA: TGTGCCAGCAGCGCCACGTCTAAAACTAGCACAGATACGCAGTATTTT. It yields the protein CASSATSKTSTDTQYF.

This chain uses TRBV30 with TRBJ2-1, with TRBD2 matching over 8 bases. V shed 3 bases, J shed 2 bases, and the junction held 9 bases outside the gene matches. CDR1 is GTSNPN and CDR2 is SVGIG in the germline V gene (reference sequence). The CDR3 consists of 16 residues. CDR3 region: CAWRRPLAGPYNEQFF. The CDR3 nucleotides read TGTGCCTGGAGGCGACCTCTAGCGGGTCCCTACAATGAGCAGTTCTTC. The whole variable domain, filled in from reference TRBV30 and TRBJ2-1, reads SQTIHQWPATLVQPVGSPLSLECTVEGTSNPNLYWYRQAAGRGLQLLFYSVGIGQISSEVPQNLSASRPQDRQFILSSKKLLLSDSGFYLCAWRRPLAGPYNEQFFGPGTRLTVL.

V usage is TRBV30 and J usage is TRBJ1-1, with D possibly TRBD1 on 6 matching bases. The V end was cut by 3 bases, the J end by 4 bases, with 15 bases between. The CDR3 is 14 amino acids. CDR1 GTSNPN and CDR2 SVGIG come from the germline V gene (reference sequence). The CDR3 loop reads CAWRVTGGATEAFF. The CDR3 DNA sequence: TGTGCCTGGAGAGTGACGGGGGGCGCCACTGAAGCTTTCTTT.

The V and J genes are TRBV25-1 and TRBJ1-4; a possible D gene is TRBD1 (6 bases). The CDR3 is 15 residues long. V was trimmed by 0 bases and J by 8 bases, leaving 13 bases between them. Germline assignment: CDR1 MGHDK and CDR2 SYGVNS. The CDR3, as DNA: TGTGCCAGCAGTGAATACAGGGGAGTAGACGAAAAACTGTTTTTT. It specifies CASSEYRGVDEKLFF.

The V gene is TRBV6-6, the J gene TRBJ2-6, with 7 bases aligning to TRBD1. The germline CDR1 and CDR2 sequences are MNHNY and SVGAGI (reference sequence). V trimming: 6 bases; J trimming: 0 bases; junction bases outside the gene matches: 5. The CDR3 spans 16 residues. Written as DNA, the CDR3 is TGTGCCAGCAGCCCGACAGGGAACTCTGGGGCCAACGTCCTGACTTTC. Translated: CASSPTGNSGANVLTF.

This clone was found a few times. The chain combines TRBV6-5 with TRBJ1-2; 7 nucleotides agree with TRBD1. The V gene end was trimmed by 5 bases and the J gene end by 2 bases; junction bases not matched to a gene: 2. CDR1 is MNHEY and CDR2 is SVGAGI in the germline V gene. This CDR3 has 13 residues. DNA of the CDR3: TGTGCCAGCAGTACAGGGGTAAACTATGGCTACACCTTC. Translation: CASSTGVNYGYTF.

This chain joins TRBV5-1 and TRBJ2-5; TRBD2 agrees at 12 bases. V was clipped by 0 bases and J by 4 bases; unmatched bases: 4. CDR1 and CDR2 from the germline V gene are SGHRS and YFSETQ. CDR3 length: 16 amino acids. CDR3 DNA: TGCGCCAGCAGCTTGGAGCTAGCGGGGGGGCCAGAGACCCAGTACTTC. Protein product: CASSLELAGGPETQYF.

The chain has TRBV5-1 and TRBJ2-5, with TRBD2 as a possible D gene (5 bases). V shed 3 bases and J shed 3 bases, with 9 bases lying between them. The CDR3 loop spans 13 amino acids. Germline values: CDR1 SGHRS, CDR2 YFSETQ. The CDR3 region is CASSSGSKETQYF. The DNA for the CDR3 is TGCGCCAGCAGCTCGGGATCTAAAGAGACCCAGTACTTC.

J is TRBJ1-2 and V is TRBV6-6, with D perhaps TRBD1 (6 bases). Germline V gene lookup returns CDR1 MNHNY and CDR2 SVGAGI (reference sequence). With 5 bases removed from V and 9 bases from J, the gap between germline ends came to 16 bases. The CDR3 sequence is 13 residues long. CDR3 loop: CASSPPGEGRYTF. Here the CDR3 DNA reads TGTGCCAGCAGTCCCCCAGGGGAAGGACGCTACACCTTC.

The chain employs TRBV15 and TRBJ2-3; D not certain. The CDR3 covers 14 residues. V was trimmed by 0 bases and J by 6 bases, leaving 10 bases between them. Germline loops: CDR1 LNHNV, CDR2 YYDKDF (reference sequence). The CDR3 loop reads CATSRDQLSDTQYF. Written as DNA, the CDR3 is TGTGCCACCAGCAGAGACCAACTTTCGGATACGCAGTATTTT.

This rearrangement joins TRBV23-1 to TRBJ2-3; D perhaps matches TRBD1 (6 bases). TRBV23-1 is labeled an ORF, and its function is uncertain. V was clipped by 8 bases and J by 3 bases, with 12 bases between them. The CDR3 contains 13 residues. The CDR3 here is CASPDGTTDTQYF. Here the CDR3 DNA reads TGCGCCAGCCCTGATGGGACAACAGATACGCAGTATTTT.

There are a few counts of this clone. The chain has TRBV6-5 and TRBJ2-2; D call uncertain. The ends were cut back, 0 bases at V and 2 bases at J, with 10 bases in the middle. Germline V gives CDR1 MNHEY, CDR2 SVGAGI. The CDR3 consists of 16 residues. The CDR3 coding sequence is TGTGCCAGCAGTTACTCGATGGCTTCCAACACCGGGGAGCTGTTTTTT. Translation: CASSYSMASNTGELFF.

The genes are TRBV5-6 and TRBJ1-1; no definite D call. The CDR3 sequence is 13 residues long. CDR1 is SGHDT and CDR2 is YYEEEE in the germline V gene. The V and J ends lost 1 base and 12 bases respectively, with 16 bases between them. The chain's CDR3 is CASSLYSPQHPFF. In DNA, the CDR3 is TGTGCCAGCAGCTTGTATTCCCCACAGCATCCTTTCTTT.

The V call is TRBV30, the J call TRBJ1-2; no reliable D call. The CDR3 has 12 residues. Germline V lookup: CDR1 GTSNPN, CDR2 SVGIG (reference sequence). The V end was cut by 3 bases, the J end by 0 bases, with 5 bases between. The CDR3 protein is CAWRAANYGYTF. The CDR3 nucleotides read TGTGCCTGGAGGGCGGCTAACTATGGCTACACCTTC.

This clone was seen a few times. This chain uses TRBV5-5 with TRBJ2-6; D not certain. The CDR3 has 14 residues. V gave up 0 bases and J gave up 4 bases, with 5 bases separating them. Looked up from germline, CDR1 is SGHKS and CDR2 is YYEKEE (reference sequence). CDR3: CASSLGTGANVLTF. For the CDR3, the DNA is TGTGCCAGCAGCTTGGGTACAGGGGCCAACGTCCTGACTTTC.

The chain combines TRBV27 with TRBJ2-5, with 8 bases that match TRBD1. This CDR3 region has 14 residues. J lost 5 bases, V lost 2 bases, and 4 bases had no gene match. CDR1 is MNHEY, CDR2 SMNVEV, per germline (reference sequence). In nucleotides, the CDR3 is TGTGCCAGCAGTTTACAGGGGGCGGGGGAGACCCAGTACTTC. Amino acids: CASSLQGAGETQYF.